The 8 T cell receptor beta chains given below trace back to one sample, sequenced in a study of cytomegalovirus exposure and HLA in healthy donors. In the PCR, 60 Vbeta and 13 Jbeta primers were used. Measured with immunoSEQ multiplex PCR; TCRdb has only the in-frame clones, and not every one. The sample includes some 100,000 clones, 77% of them seen just once. Sequencing input: PBMCs. Every receptor here comes from a man between 35 and 55 years old in good health and CMV-seropositive.

The CDR3 is CATVRTGAYNQPQHF. The CDR3 DNA follows: TGTGCCACCGTACGGACAGGGGCCTACAATCAGCCCCAGCATTTT. V is TRBV19 and J is TRBJ1-5; 9 bases line up with TRBD1. Germline V CDR1 and CDR2: LNHDA, SQIVND (reference sequence). The V and J ends lost 10 bases and 3 bases, in that order; junction bases with no gene match: 10. This CDR3 is 15 amino acids long.

V usage is TRBV5-1 and J usage is TRBJ2-3; a weak D match, TRBD2 (6 bases). The CDR3 extends over 13 amino acids. Germline CDR1 reads SGHRS; CDR2 reads YFSETQ. The ends were cut back, 4 bases at V and 5 bases at J, with 11 bases in the middle. CDR3 in amino acids: CASSPGGVDTQYF. The CDR3 DNA is TGCGCCAGCAGCCCCGGGGGAGTAGATACGCAGTATTTT.

The V call is TRBV19, the J call TRBJ1-5; perhaps TRBD1 as D (6 bases). CDR3 length: 13 residues. Germline CDR1 and CDR2: LNHDA and SQIVND (reference sequence). Trimming left V 10 bases short and J 7 bases short, with 17 bases between. Written as DNA, the CDR3 is TGTGCCACCATGCCCCTCAGGGGCCAGCCCCAGCATTTT. Encoded protein: CATMPLRGQPQHF.

This chain joins TRBV4-1 and TRBJ2-3, with 7 positions matching TRBD1. The V gene end was trimmed by 6 bases and the J gene end by 4 bases; junction bases not matched to a gene: 10. Germline V CDR1 and CDR2: MGHRA, YSYEKL. This CDR3 is built from 15 residues. The DNA of the CDR3 is TGCGCCAGCAGGAAAACAGGGGTCCGGGCAGATACGCAGTATTTT. Its translation: CASRKTGVRADTQYF.

This chain links TRBV7-9 with TRBJ2-7; the D is unclear. The CDR3 runs 14 residues. Trimming shortened V by 5 bases and J by 1 base, and 12 bases separated the two germline ends. Looked up from germline, CDR1 is SEHNR and CDR2 is FQNEAQ (reference sequence). CDR3 amino acids: CASSPSGYSYEQYF. CDR3 sequence (DNA): TGTGCCAGCAGCCCCTCGGGTTATTCCTACGAGCAGTACTTC.

The chain is built from TRBV7-2 and TRBJ2-5; a possible D gene is TRBD2 (6 bases). The CDR3 covers 14 residues. Germline V lookup: CDR1 SGHTA, CDR2 FQGNSA. V lost 1 base and J lost 2, with 8 bases in between. The CDR3: CASSLGGIQETQYF. The CDR3 nucleotides are TGTGCCAGCAGCTTAGGCGGGATACAAGAGACCCAGTACTTC. Variable domain in full (rest from reference TRBV7-2 and TRBJ2-5): GAGVSQSPSNKVTEKGKDVELRCDPISGHTALYWYRQSLGQGLEFLIYFQGNSAPDKSGLPSDRFSAERTGGSVSTLTIQRTQQEDSAVYLCASSLGGIQETQYFGPGTRLLVL.

CDR3 nucleotide sequence: TGCGCCAGCAGCCCCTGGAGGGGACAAGAGACCCAGTACTTC. It translates to CASSPWRGQETQYF. V usage is TRBV4-1 and J usage is TRBJ2-5; the D gene is possibly TRBD2 (6 bases). Germline assignment: CDR1 MGHRA and CDR2 YSYEKL. This CDR3 contains 14 residues. V lost 4 bases and J 2 bases, leaving 11 bases between the germline ends.

The chain joins TRBV7-6 to TRBJ2-5; no clear D. The CDR3 runs 13 residues. V gave up 0 bases and J gave up 2 bases, with 4 bases separating them. Germline V gene lookup returns CDR1 SGHVS and CDR2 FNYEAQ. DNA for the CDR3: TGTGCCAGCAGCTTAGCCAGGCAAGAGACCCAGTACTTC. As protein: CASSLARQETQYF.